This TCR beta chain was found in a study of cytomegalovirus exposure and HLA in healthy donors. General study results and limits: Judged likely to be a sequencing artifact was a cluster of highly shared sequence variants. High sensitivity and specificity were reportedly achieved when the classifier diagnosed cytomegalovirus status. CMV serostatus stood as the only immune exposure information on hand. Researchers counted 180 or so TCR beta chains as cytomegalovirus-associated.

Amplification used 60 Vbeta primers and 13 Jbeta primers. Only in-frame clones appear in the TCRdb table, and some are missing; sequencing was by immunoSEQ multiplex PCR. The sample yields 100,000 to 150,000 clones, 80% to 90% seen once. This clone was seen only once. Its antigen is unknown. The CDR3 is 14 residues long. The germline gives CDR1 SGHRS, CDR2 YFSETQ. The clonotype was recovered from a man aged 35-49 years in good health and CMV-seronegative. Source material: PBMCs. The rearrangement joins TRBV5-1 to TRBJ2-5, with D perhaps matching TRBD2 (5 bases). The J call is in doubt because the DNA end fits TRBJ2-7 better. The CDR3 region has the DNA TGCGCCAGCAGCTTCATGACTATCTCCTACGAGCAGTACTTC. Translated, it gives CASSFMTISYEQYF.